These 14 T cell receptor beta chains came from one sample sequenced in a study of CD8+ T cells in alopecia areata. Extraction and reverse transcription of RNA yielded cDNA as the sequencing template. Using immunoSEQ multiplex PCR, the repertoire was profiled, and TCRdb retains in-frame clones only, with some absent. The sample records just over 150,000 clones, around 50% being singletons. The specimen comprised CD8+ T cells sorted from blood, sampled at week 0. Receptor source: a human donor with alopecia areata.

The V call is TRBV11-2, the J call TRBJ1-1; no firm D call. Germline lookup yields CDR1 SGHAT and CDR2 FQNNGV. Trimming pared 4 bases from V and 5 bases from J, leaving 14 bases between. This CDR3 contains 14 residues. CDR3 in amino acids: CASSSYTPGTEAFF. DNA of the CDR3: TGTGCCAGCAGCTCCTATACCCCCGGTACTGAAGCTTTCTTT.

The chain carries TRBV27 and TRBJ2-7; a possible D gene is TRBD1 (5 bases). CDR3 length: 14 residues. Germline V gene lookup returns CDR1 MNHEY and CDR2 SMNVEV (reference sequence). Trimming stripped 0 bases from V and 2 bases from J, with 8 bases between. In DNA, the CDR3 is TGTGCCAGCAGTTTATCACCAGGGACCTACGAGCAGTACTTC. Encoded protein: CASSLSPGTYEQYF.

This clone was picked up one time. This sequence joins TRBV7-9 and TRBJ1-6, with D hard to call. The CDR3 covers 12 residues. The V gene lost 3 bases and the J gene lost 8 bases, with 5 bases spanning the gap. Germline CDR1 SEHNR, CDR2 FQNEAQ (reference sequence). Written as DNA, the CDR3 is TGTGCCAGCAGCTTCGGCGATTCACCCCTCCACTTT. Residues: CASSFGDSPLHF.

The V gene is TRBV9, the J gene TRBJ2-3, with TRBD1 matching 8 bases. Germline V CDR1 and CDR2: SGDLS, YYNGEE. There are 15 residues in the CDR3. The trim removed 3 bases at V and 1 base at J, leaving 4 bases unmatched. The CDR3 loop is CASSAGGGGTDTQYF. The CDR3 DNA follows: TGTGCCAGCAGCGCAGGGGGCGGTGGCACAGATACGCAGTATTTT. The complete variable domain, with remaining parts taken from reference TRBV9 and TRBJ2-3, reads DSGVTQTPKHLITATGQRVTLRCSPRSGDLSVYWYQQSLDQGLQFLIQYYNGEERAKGNILERFSAQQFPDLHSELNLSSLELGDSALYFCASSAGGGGTDTQYFGPGTRLTVL.

The chain carries TRBV30 and TRBJ2-3; 11 positions match TRBD2. J was trimmed by 2 bases and V by 0 bases; bases with no gene match: 4. Germline lookup yields CDR1 GTSNPN and CDR2 SVGIG (reference sequence). The CDR3 runs 16 residues. CDR3 coding DNA: TGTGCCTGGAGTGTAATAGCGGGGGGGACCACAGATACGCAGTATTTT. It specifies CAWSVIAGGTTDTQYF.

Turning to this clone: The sample has other DNA sequences that encode this CDR3 too. The rearrangement links TRBV4-1 to TRBJ2-7; 11 bases are a match to TRBD1. There are 14 residues in the CDR3. After removal of 6 bases from V and 4 bases from J, the junction contained 5 bases not matched to a gene. CDR1 is MGHRA, CDR2 YSYEKL, per germline. This chain's CDR3 is CASSPGQGAYEQYF. The CDR3 nucleotides are TGCGCCAGCAGTCCCGGACAGGGGGCTTACGAGCAGTACTTC.

This clone came up many times. The V and J genes are TRBV11-2 and TRBJ2-3, with 7 bases matching TRBD1. V shed 0 bases, J shed 1 base, and the junction held 1 base outside the gene matches. Germline assignment: CDR1 SGHAT and CDR2 FQNNGV. This CDR3 is built from 15 residues. The CDR3 DNA sequence: TGTGCCAGCAGCTTAGATGGGACAGGCACAGATACGCAGTATTTT. It encodes CASSLDGTGTDTQYF.

This clone showed up just a few times. This chain uses TRBV7-9 with TRBJ2-7; D not certain. Germline V lookup: CDR1 SEHNR, CDR2 FQNEAQ (reference sequence). The CDR3 spans 11 residues. The V gene lost 4 bases and the J gene lost 4 bases, with 5 bases spanning the gap. The CDR3 loop reads CASSSQYEQYF. The CDR3 coding sequence is TGTGCCAGCAGCTCACAATACGAGCAGTACTTC.

This clone was picked up a small number of times. V gene TRBV29-1 combines with J gene TRBJ2-2, with D unclear. Trimming pared 3 bases from V and 1 base from J, leaving 9 bases between. Per germline, CDR1 SQVTM and CDR2 ANQGSEA. The CDR3 consists of 14 residues. CDR3 sequence (DNA): TGCAGCGTTGATTTGCAGGAGAACACCGGGGAGCTGTTTTTT. Its translation: CSVDLQENTGELFF.

This chain connects TRBV29-1 to TRBJ1-2, with D hard to call. The germline CDR1 and CDR2 sequences are SQVTM and ANQGSEA. The CDR3 is made up of 13 amino acids. V dropped 2 bases and J dropped 4 bases, with 11 bases sitting between them. The CDR3 sequence: CSVEKGSSYGYTF. The CDR3 DNA sequence: TGCAGCGTTGAAAAAGGGAGTAGCTATGGCTACACCTTC.

This clone was recorded a few times. The chain employs TRBV10-3 and TRBJ2-3, with a tentative D call TRBD1 (6 bases). With 2 bases removed from V and 7 bases from J, the gap between germline ends came to 13 bases. The germline gives CDR1 ENHRY, CDR2 SYGVKD. This CDR3 region has 14 residues. The CDR3 loop is CAISERQDHYTQYF. The CDR3 DNA is TGTGCCATCAGTGAGCGACAGGACCACTATACGCAGTATTTT.

The table lists this clone with a few counts. This chain uses TRBV7-8 with TRBJ1-5, with D hard to call. Between the trimmed V and J ends, which lost 1 base and 7 bases, there was a span of 8 bases. The CDR3 spans 13 residues. The germline CDR1 and CDR2 sequences are SGHVS and FQNEAQ. CDR3 DNA sequence: TGTGCCAGCAGCTTAGAATCTAAACAGCCCCAGCATTTT. Protein product: CASSLESKQPQHF.

Only one count was recorded for this clone. The chain uses TRBV4-3 and TRBJ1-2; D is perhaps TRBD1 (5 bases). CDR3 length: 16 residues. V lost 2 bases, J lost 4 bases, and 17 bases lay in between. In germline, CDR1 is LGHNA, CDR2 YSLEER. CDR3 nucleotides: TGCGCCAGCAGCCAAACAATGCAGGGAGGGATCTATGGCTACACCTTC. Its protein product is CASSQTMQGGIYGYTF.

A word on this clone: This sample includes further DNA sequences coding for the same CDR3. The chain couples TRBV30 to TRBJ1-1; unclear D gene. The CDR3 extends over 12 amino acids. Trimming pared 4 bases from V and 2 bases from J, leaving 8 bases between. Germline V gene lookup returns CDR1 GTSNPN and CDR2 SVGIG (reference sequence). The CDR3 DNA reads TGTGCCTGGACAGGAACCAACACTGAAGCTTTCTTT. This gives the protein CAWTGTNTEAFF.